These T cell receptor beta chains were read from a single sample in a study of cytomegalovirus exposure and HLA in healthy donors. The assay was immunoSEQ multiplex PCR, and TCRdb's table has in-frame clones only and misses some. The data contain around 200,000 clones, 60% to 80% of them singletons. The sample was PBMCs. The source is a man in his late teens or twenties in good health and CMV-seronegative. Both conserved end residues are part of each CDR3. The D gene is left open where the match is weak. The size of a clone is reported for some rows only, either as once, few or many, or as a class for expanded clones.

DNA: TGTGCCTGGAGGAATCTAGCGGGAATCCCCGGGGAGCTGTTTTTT
CDR3: CAWRNLAGIPGELFF
V: TRBV30
D: TRBD2
size: .
J: TRBJ2-2

DNA: TGCGCCAGCAGCGGAATTTCTAGCGGGAGGGAACAAGAGACCCAGTACTTC
CDR3: CASSGISSGREQETQYF
V: TRBV5-1
D: TRBD2
size: .
J: TRBJ2-5

DNA: TGTGCCAGCAGCTTAGTGTCCAGCGGAAAAATAGGGGAGCTGTTTTTT
CDR3: CASSLVSSGKIGELFF
V: TRBV11-2
D: .
size: few
J: TRBJ2-2

DNA: TGCAGCGTTGAAGGGGGGGGACTCTTGAACACTGAAGCTTTCTTT
CDR3: CSVEGGGLLNTEAFF
V: TRBV29-1
D: .
size: .
J: TRBJ1-1

DNA: TGTGCCAGCAGTTGGGGGGGATCTGGAAACACCATATATTTT
CDR3: CASSWGGSGNTIYF
V: TRBV6-5
D: .
size: .
J: TRBJ1-3

DNA: TGTGCCATCAGGGCGACTAGCGGGACGGTTCACAATGAGCAGTTCTTC
CDR3: CAIRATSGTVHNEQFF
V: TRBV10-3
D: TRBD2
size: .
J: TRBJ2-1

DNA: TGTGCCAGCAGCTTTGCGCACGAGGTGTCCTACGAGCAGTACTTC
CDR3: CASSFAHEVSYEQYF
V: TRBV12-1
D: .
size: .
J: TRBJ2-7

DNA: TGTGCCATCAAGGGAGCGGGAGGGCCGAGTAATGAGCAGTTCTTC
CDR3: CAIKGAGGPSNEQFF
V: TRBV10-3
D: TRBD2
size: .
J: TRBJ2-1

DNA: TGTGCCAGCAGCTTAATTCACGGGAGGATCGACAATGAGCAGTTCTTC
CDR3: CASSLIHGRIDNEQFF
V: TRBV7-9
D: TRBD2
size: .
J: TRBJ2-1

DNA: TGTGCCAGCAGCCCCCGGGGAGGCGAGCCAGGGGAGACCCAGTACTTC
CDR3: CASSPRGGEPGETQYF
V: TRBV5-4
D: .
size: .
J: TRBJ2-5

DNA: TGTGCCAGCAGCCCACCTACAGGGGGCGTGGGAGATACGCAGTATTTT
CDR3: CASSPPTGGVGDTQYF
V: TRBV5-6
D: TRBD1
size: .
J: TRBJ2-3

DNA: TGTGCCATCAGCCAGGACAGGGGCTACGAGCAGTACTTC
CDR3: CAISQDRGYEQYF
V: TRBV10-3
D: TRBD1
size: .
J: TRBJ2-7

DNA: TGTGCCAGCAGCCAAGACAGGGCCTACGAGCAGTACTTC
CDR3: CASSQDRAYEQYF
V: TRBV14
D: .
size: .
J: TRBJ2-7

DNA: TGTGCCAGCTCGGCGCCGACAGACCCTGGAAACACCATATATTTT
CDR3: CASSAPTDPGNTIYF
V: TRBV6-5
D: .
size: .
J: TRBJ1-3

DNA: TGTGCCAGCACGGCGCGCAGGGCGGATGGCTACACCTTC
CDR3: CASTARRADGYTF
V: TRBV6-5
D: .
size: .
J: TRBJ1-2

DNA: TGTGCCAGCAGCGTAGATAGCGGGGGATACACAGATACGCAGTATTTT
CDR3: CASSVDSGGYTDTQYF
V: TRBV7-9
D: TRBD2
size: once
J: TRBJ2-3

DNA: TGTGCCTGGAGTCCCCAGGGCCCGTCTGAAGCTTTCTTT
CDR3: CAWSPQGPSEAFF
V: TRBV30
D: .
size: .
J: TRBJ1-1

DNA: TGTGCCAGCAGCTTAGCGGCGGGAGGCCACTACAATGAGCAGTTCTTC
CDR3: CASSLAAGGHYNEQFF
V: TRBV7-9
D: TRBD2
size: .
J: TRBJ2-1

DNA: TGTGCCAGCAGTGACAGGGGATTCACCGGGGAGCTGTTTTTT
CDR3: CASSDRGFTGELFF
V: TRBV6-1
D: .
size: .
J: TRBJ2-2

DNA: TGTGCCAGCAGTGAAATTTGGGACAAGGGAGACACTGAAGCTTTCTTT
CDR3: CASSEIWDKGDTEAFF
V: TRBV6-1
D: .
size: .
J: TRBJ1-1

DNA: TGTGCCAGCAGCGTCCCGGGCGGGAGGGCCAATGAGCAGTTCTTC
CDR3: CASSVPGGRANEQFF
V: TRBV27
D: TRBD2
size: .
J: TRBJ2-1

DNA: TGTGCCAGCAGTGACCCGGGACAGGGATATGCGTACTTC
CDR3: CASSDPGQGYAYF
V: TRBV28
D: TRBD1
size: once
J: TRBJ2-7

DNA: TGTGCCAGCAGTCACCCTAATGGGGGGTGGCCCCAGCATTTT
CDR3: CASSHPNGGWPQHF
V: TRBV28
D: .
size: .
J: TRBJ1-5

DNA: TGTGCCAGCAGCTTAGCGTCCGGGAGCTCCTACGAGCAGTACTTC
CDR3: CASSLASGSSYEQYF
V: TRBV7-9
D: .
size: .
J: TRBJ2-7

DNA: TGTGCCAGCAGCGTAGCACAGGGGGCGGTGACAGATACGCAGTATTTT
CDR3: CASSVAQGAVTDTQYF
V: TRBV9
D: TRBD1
size: medium-sized
J: TRBJ2-3

DNA: TGTGCCAGCAGTCCGCGCTGGGGCGGGGGGGGTATAAATACGCAGTATTTT
CDR3: CASSPRWGGGGINTQYF
V: TRBV27
D: TRBD2
size: many
J: TRBJ2-3

DNA: TGTGCCAGCAGCGCGATAATGGCAGGGGCCAATGAGCAGTTCTTC
CDR3: CASSAIMAGANEQFF
V: TRBV9
D: .
size: .
J: TRBJ2-1

DNA: TGTGCCAGCAGACTCAATCTAGCGGGGGTTCACGAGCAGTACTTC
CDR3: CASRLNLAGVHEQYF
V: TRBV11-2
D: TRBD2
size: .
J: TRBJ2-7

DNA: TGTGCCAGCAGCGCTACCGGGACTAGCGGGACGCGGGCGCAGTATTTT
CDR3: CASSATGTSGTRAQYF
V: TRBV6-4
D: TRBD2
size: .
J: TRBJ2-3

DNA: TGTGCCAGTAGTACAACCCCTCCGCAGGCCCTCGAGCAGTACTTC
CDR3: CASSTTPPQALEQYF
V: TRBV19
D: .
size: .
J: TRBJ2-7

DNA: TGTGCCAGCAGCCCGGGGGGCGCGAACACCGGGGAGCTGTTTTTT
CDR3: CASSPGGANTGELFF
V: TRBV11-3
D: .
size: .
J: TRBJ2-2

DNA: TGCGCCAGCAGCCAAGTCGGACAGGGGAACACTGAAGCTTTCTTT
CDR3: CASSQVGQGNTEAFF
V: TRBV4-3
D: TRBD1
size: many
J: TRBJ1-1

DNA: TGTGCCAGCAGAAAAGACAGGGGCCGAGATTCACCCCTCCACTTT
CDR3: CASRKDRGRDSPLHF
V: TRBV27
D: TRBD1
size: .
J: TRBJ1-6

DNA: TGTGCCAGCAGTGAAGAGGGGACTAATGAAAAACTGTTTTTT
CDR3: CASSEEGTNEKLFF
V: TRBV6-1
D: .
size: .
J: TRBJ1-4

DNA: TGTGCCAGCAGCCGACTAGCGGGCTACGAGCAGTACTTC
CDR3: CASSRLAGYEQYF
V: TRBV7-8
D: TRBD2
size: .
J: TRBJ2-7

DNA: TGCGCCAGCAGCCAAGATGGGGGGGGGTGGAGCGGGACTCGAGAGACCCAGTACTTC
CDR3: CASSQDGGGWSGTRETQYF
V: TRBV4-1
D: TRBD2
size: .
J: TRBJ2-5

DNA: TGTGCCAGCCTCGACTCCTTTCGCGAGCAGTACTTC
CDR3: CASLDSFREQYF
V: TRBV28
D: .
size: .
J: TRBJ2-7

DNA: TGCGCCAGCAGCACGGGACAGGGGGCGGGAGAGACCCAGTACTTC
CDR3: CASSTGQGAGETQYF
V: TRBV5-1
D: TRBD1
size: .
J: TRBJ2-5

DNA: TGTGCCATCAGTGAGCCGACGACAGGGGGCGATACGCAGTATTTT
CDR3: CAISEPTTGGDTQYF
V: TRBV10-3
D: TRBD1
size: .
J: TRBJ2-3

DNA: TGCGCCAGCAGCCGCTCACAGGGGAACACTGAAGCTTTCTTT
CDR3: CASSRSQGNTEAFF
V: TRBV4-3
D: .
size: large
J: TRBJ1-1

DNA: TGTGCCAGCAGTTCTAGAACCCCGTCCACAGATACGCAGTATTTT
CDR3: CASSSRTPSTDTQYF
V: TRBV28
D: .
size: .
J: TRBJ2-3

DNA: TGTGCCAGCAGTCTTTTGACAGGGGGCGCAGAGCAGTTCTTC
CDR3: CASSLLTGGAEQFF
V: TRBV27
D: TRBD1
size: .
J: TRBJ2-1

DNA: TGCGCCAGCAGCTTGGTAGCGGGAGAGCAAGAGACCCAGTACTTC
CDR3: CASSLVAGEQETQYF
V: TRBV5-1
D: TRBD2
size: .
J: TRBJ2-5

DNA: TGCGCCAGCAGCTCTTCCGGGACAGGGGGACTTGAGCAGTTCTTC
CDR3: CASSSSGTGGLEQFF
V: TRBV5-1
D: TRBD1
size: .
J: TRBJ2-1

DNA: TGTGCCTGGAGTGTTAGAGGTACCTACGAGCAGTACTTC
CDR3: CAWSVRGTYEQYF
V: TRBV30
D: .
size: .
J: TRBJ2-7

DNA: TGTGCCAGCTCCCCGTGGGGGGGCCGGGGCACAGATACGCAGTATTTT
CDR3: CASSPWGGRGTDTQYF
V: TRBV27
D: .
size: .
J: TRBJ2-3

DNA: TGTGCCAGCAGCTTGGGGGACAGGGACCTGACTGGCTACACCTTC
CDR3: CASSLGDRDLTGYTF
V: TRBV5-6
D: TRBD1
size: .
J: TRBJ1-2

DNA: TGTGCCAGCAGCGTATCCTACAGGCGGAACACTGAAGCTTTCTTT
CDR3: CASSVSYRRNTEAFF
V: TRBV9
D: .
size: .
J: TRBJ1-1

DNA: TGTGCCAGCAGCGCAACAGGGAGTAGGGGCCTTTCGTACACCGGGGAGCTGTTTTTT
CDR3: CASSATGSRGLSYTGELFF
V: TRBV7-3
D: .
size: .
J: TRBJ2-2

DNA: TGCGCCAGCAGCCCCCGACTAGCGAGCGATGAGCAGTTCTTC
CDR3: CASSPRLASDEQFF
V: TRBV5-1
D: TRBD2
size: .
J: TRBJ2-1

DNA: TGTGCCAGCAGCTTGGTCCCAGGTTACCATCAGCCCCAGCATTTT
CDR3: CASSLVPGYHQPQHF
V: TRBV5-8
D: .
size: .
J: TRBJ1-5

DNA: TGTGCCAGCAGTGAAGGCGTTAGCGGGAGGCATGAGCAGTTCTTC
CDR3: CASSEGVSGRHEQFF
V: TRBV2
D: TRBD2
size: once
J: TRBJ2-1

DNA: TGTGCCAGCAGCTTGGGTAGCGGGGAGTACAATGAGCAGTTCTTC
CDR3: CASSLGSGEYNEQFF
V: TRBV7-2
D: TRBD2
size: .
J: TRBJ2-1

DNA: TGTGCCAGCAGCCCGGGACAGCTCTATGGCTACACCTTC
CDR3: CASSPGQLYGYTF
V: TRBV7-2
D: TRBD1
size: .
J: TRBJ1-2